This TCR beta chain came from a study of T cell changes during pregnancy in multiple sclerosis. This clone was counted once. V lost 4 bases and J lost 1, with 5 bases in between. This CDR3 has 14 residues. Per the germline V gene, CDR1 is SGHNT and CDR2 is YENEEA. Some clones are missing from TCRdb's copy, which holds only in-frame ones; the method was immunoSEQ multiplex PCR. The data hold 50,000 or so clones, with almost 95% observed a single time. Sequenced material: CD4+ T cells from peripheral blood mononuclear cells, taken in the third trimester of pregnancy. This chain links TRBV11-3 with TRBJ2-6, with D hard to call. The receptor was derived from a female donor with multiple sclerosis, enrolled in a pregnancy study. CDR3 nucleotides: TGTGCCAGCAGCTCCGGGTCTGGGGCCAACGTCCTGACTTTC. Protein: CASSSGSGANVLTF. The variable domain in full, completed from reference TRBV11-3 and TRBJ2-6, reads EAGVVQSPRYKIIEKKQPVAFWCNPISGHNTLYWYLQNLGQGPELLIRYENEEAVDDSQLPKDRFSAERLKGVDSTLKIQPAELGDSAVYLCASSSGSGANVLTFGAGSRLTVL.